Presented here are 14 T cell receptor beta chains from one specimen sequenced in a study of T cells expressing NK-cell markers. TCRdb re-called the 5' RACE reads; one entry per CDR3 protein, DNA not given. This sample's table has about 180,000 distinct CDR3 sequences. The sequencing sample was made of blood T cells: a sorted CD56 or NKG2C T cell subset, CD4+ or CD8+ T cells, or bulk PBMC T cells (not recorded which). The origin of the receptors is a man aged 18-70 years in good health.

This chain links TRBV15 with TRBJ1-5. This CDR3 has 15 residues. Per the germline V gene, CDR1 is LNHNV and CDR2 is YYDKDF (reference sequence). This CDR3 is CATSRDLGRSQPQHF.

V gene TRBV6-5 combines with J gene TRBJ1-1; TCRdb selects TRBD1, and the lack of DNA leaves this call unchecked. Looked up from germline, CDR1 is MNHEY and CDR2 is SVGAGI. This CDR3 contains 15 residues. The CDR3 reads CASSYSDRGRTEAFF.

The CDR3 protein is CASSRTVPGTEAFF. This chain uses TRBV4-1 with TRBJ1-1. Germline V gene lookup returns CDR1 MGHRA and CDR2 YSYEKL. The CDR3 is made up of 14 amino acids.

The V gene is TRBV6-1, the J gene TRBJ2-5; the D call of TRBD2 rests on TCRdb alone, since no DNA is present to check it. The CDR3 contains 14 residues. Germline V gives CDR1 MNHNS, CDR2 SASEGT. CDR3 protein: CASSPGGGQETQYF.

The chain is built from TRBV7-9 and TRBJ2-3; TCRdb gives TRBD1 as the D gene, but with no DNA this cannot be confirmed. Germline CDR1 SEHNR, CDR2 FQNEAQ (reference sequence). This CDR3 has 17 residues. CDR3 loop: CASSLPGGGGPTDTQYF.

J is TRBJ2-1 and V is TRBV4-2; TCRdb indicates TRBD2, and absent DNA this call remains unverified. The CDR3 totals 19 residues. Germline lookup yields CDR1 LGHNA and CDR2 YNFKEQ. CDR3 region: CASSHGTSGGSGEYNEQFF.

The chain is built from TRBV27 and TRBJ2-1; the D gene TCRdb calls, TRBD1, cannot be checked with no DNA. Germline V lookup: CDR1 MNHEY, CDR2 SMNVEV (reference sequence). This CDR3 comprises 12 residues. The CDR3 spells CASKTGGGEQFF.

The V gene is TRBV6-4, the J gene TRBJ2-3. The CDR3 spans 15 residues. Germline lookup yields CDR1 MRHNA and CDR2 SNTAGT. CDR3 sequence reads: CASSDSSQGADTQYF.

The J gene is TRBJ1-2, the V gene TRBV4-1. Germline loops: CDR1 MGHRA, CDR2 YSYEKL. This CDR3 has 15 amino acids. The CDR3 sequence: CASSQVGLENYGYTF.

The chain uses TRBV2 and TRBJ1-1; TCRdb lists TRBD1, though no DNA is available to test this call. This CDR3 has 14 amino acids. Germline assignment: CDR1 SNHLY and CDR2 FYNNEI. CDR3 loop: CASMSWMGDTEAFF. The whole variable domain, remainder taken from reference TRBV2 and TRBJ1-1, is EPEVTQTPSHQVTQMGQEVILRCVPISNHLYFYWYRQILGQKVEFLVSFYNNEISEKSEIFDDQFSVERPDGSNFTLKIRSTKLEDSAMYFCASMSWMGDTEAFFGQGTRLTVV.

J is TRBJ1-1 and V is TRBV25-1; the TCRdb call, TRBD1, lacks DNA for checking. The CDR3 length is 14 residues. In germline, CDR1 is MGHDK, CDR2 SYGVNS. The CDR3 loop reads CASTSGGHGTEAFF.

V is TRBV7-2 and J is TRBJ1-5. Per germline, CDR1 SGHTA and CDR2 FQGNSA. The CDR3 loop spans 13 amino acids. This chain's CDR3 is CASSSWSNQPQHF. The whole variable domain, filled in from reference TRBV7-2 and TRBJ1-5, reads GAGVSQSPSNKVTEKGKDVELRCDPISGHTALYWYRQSLGQGLEFLIYFQGNSAPDKSGLPSDRFSAERTGGSVSTLTIQRTQQEDSAVYLCASSSWSNQPQHFGDGTRLSIL.

The chain recombines TRBV12-3 or TRBV12-4 with TRBJ2-2. This CDR3 contains 15 residues. The CDR3 is CASSLALGTGELFFF.

The chain employs TRBV12-3 or TRBV12-4 and TRBJ2-3. The CDR3 loop spans 14 amino acids. The CDR3 is CASSFESGADTQYF.